This TCR beta chain was sequenced for a study of immune characterization of retroperitoneal liposarcoma. Each CDR3 protein gets one entry after TCRdb re-called the PCR reads with MiXCR. The sample gives about 10,000 distinct CDR3 sequences, 25% to 30% of which show up once; less than 10% is in the top ten. The CDR3 consists of 17 residues. J was trimmed by 13 bases and V by 1 base; bases with no gene match: 16. The germline V gene encodes CDR1 SGHVS and CDR2 FQNEAQ. This clonotype was seen at least ten times. The sequence was collected from a male donor with retroperitoneal liposarcoma. The rearrangement uses TRBV7-8 and TRBJ2-1; 10 bases align to TRBD2. Sequenced sample: tumor tissue. The CDR3 DNA sequence: TGTGCCAGCAGCTTAGATCCTAGCGGGAGCCTACTAGAGACCCAGTTCTTC. This codes for CASSLDPSGSLLETQFF.